The 4 T cell receptor beta chains listed next were all sequenced from one sample in a study of blood T cell repertoires in COVID-19. Clones were read by immunoSEQ multiplex PCR, and TCRdb kept only the in-frame ones, dropping some. Here the sample spans 62,000 or so clones, roughly 80% being singletons. The sequencing input was PBMCs or T cells enriched from blood (not recorded which). The receptors were gathered from a woman aged 40 to 50 with acute COVID-19.

This chain joins TRBV28 and TRBJ1-5; maybe TRBD1 (6 bases). V lost 6 bases to trimming and J lost 0 bases, with 15 bases between them. This CDR3 contains 16 residues. The germline CDR1 and CDR2 sequences are MDHEN and SYDVKM. CDR3 loop: CASRPQGKGSNQPQHF. The CDR3 nucleotides are TGTGCCAGCAGACCACAGGGAAAGGGTAGCAATCAGCCCCAGCATTTT.

This chain joins TRBV11-2 and TRBJ1-2; D possibly corresponds to TRBD1 (6 bases). Germline V gene lookup returns CDR1 SGHAT and CDR2 FQNNGV. The V end was cut by 1 base, the J end by 3 bases, with 18 bases between. CDR3 length: 17 amino acids. CDR3 loop: CASSLVGGWNRDYGYTF. As DNA, the CDR3 is TGTGCCAGCAGCTTAGTTGGGGGCTGGAACAGGGACTATGGCTACACCTTC. The full variable domain, rest sourced from reference TRBV11-2 and TRBJ1-2, is EAGVAQSPRYKIIEKRQSVAFWCNPISGHATLYWYQQILGQGPKLLIQFQNNGVVDDSQLPKDRFSAERLKGVDSTLKIQPAKLEDSAVYLCASSLVGGWNRDYGYTFGSGTRLTVV.

V is TRBV11-2 and J is TRBJ2-2; D gene unclear. CDR1 SGHAT and CDR2 FQNNGV come from the germline V gene. This CDR3 has 15 residues. V gave up 5 bases and J gave up 9 bases, with 19 bases separating them. CDR3 in DNA: TGTGCCAGCAGCCCGGGTTTAGCCTTCTCGAGGGAGCTGTTTTTT. Protein sequence: CASSPGLAFSRELFF.

The rearrangement uses TRBV4-1 and TRBJ1-5, with D uncertain. CDR1 is MGHRA, CDR2 YSYEKL, per germline. This CDR3 spans 17 amino acids. Trimming took 2 bases from V and 3 from J, leaving 17 bases between them. CDR3 region: CASSQSPAGLNNQPQHF. The DNA of the CDR3 is TGCGCCAGCAGCCAATCCCCCGCGGGCTTAAACAATCAGCCCCAGCATTTT.